One and the same sample provided the 30 T cell receptor beta chains below, sequenced in a study of CD8+ T cells in alopecia areata. cDNA prepared by RNA extraction and subsequent reverse transcription served as the template for sequencing. Only in-frame clones appear in the TCRdb table, and some are missing; sequencing was by immunoSEQ multiplex PCR. The sample carries around 200,000 clones, roughly 61% recorded once. Treatment meaning: oral pan-JAK inhibitor, 5-10 mg twice daily. The specimen comprised CD8+ T cells sorted from blood, sampled at week 24, from a patient treated with tofacitinib. The receptor set was obtained from a human donor with alopecia areata.

V is TRBV27 and J is TRBJ2-7; tentative D call: TRBD2 (6 bases). Germline CDR1 is MNHEY and CDR2 is SMNVEV (reference sequence). CDR3 length equals 15 residues. Trimming pared 5 bases from V and 2 bases from J, leaving 16 bases between. In DNA, the CDR3 is TGTGCCAGCAGTCCCCGGGGTAGCGGCACCTACGAGCAGTACTTC. Translating it yields CASSPRGSGTYEQYF.

Here the CDR3 DNA reads TGTGCCAGCAGTGATGGGACTAGTCGGCATGAGCAGTTCTTC. Its translation is CASSDGTSRHEQFF. V usage is TRBV2 and J usage is TRBJ2-1; 8 bases are a match to TRBD2. The CDR3 contains 14 residues. Germline lookup yields CDR1 SNHLY and CDR2 FYNNEI. Trimming removed 3 bases from V and 8 bases from J; junction bases left unmatched: 6. The full variable domain, rest sourced from reference TRBV2 and TRBJ2-1, is EPEVTQTPSHQVTQMGQEVILRCVPISNHLYFYWYRQILGQKVEFLVSFYNNEISEKSEIFDDQFSVERPDGSNFTLKIRSTKLEDSAMYFCASSDGTSRHEQFFGPGTRLTVL.

This chain joins TRBV7-9 and TRBJ2-4; perhaps TRBD1 as D (6 bases). The V and J ends lost 5 bases and 1 base respectively, with 9 bases between them. This CDR3 has 14 amino acids. CDR1 and CDR2 from the germline V gene are SEHNR and FQNEAQ (reference sequence). The CDR3 DNA sequence: TGTGCCAGCAGCGCCCAGGGGGCCAAAAACATTCAGTACTTC. This translates into CASSAQGAKNIQYF.

This clone has a handful of counts. This sequence joins TRBV29-1 and TRBJ2-5; no reliable D call. The CDR3 has 15 amino acids. From germline, CDR1 is SQVTM and CDR2 ANQGSEA. The CDR3 sequence: CSIALPSDPQETQYF. The CDR3 DNA reads as TGCAGTATTGCTTTGCCAAGCGACCCCCAAGAGACCCAGTACTTC.

This clone has a handful of counts. This sequence joins TRBV27 and TRBJ2-7, with D perhaps matching TRBD1 (6 bases). CDR3 length: 13 amino acids. Germline CDR1 and CDR2: MNHEY and SMNVEV (reference sequence). V shed 0 bases and J shed 6 bases, with 9 bases lying between them. CDR3 bases: TGTGCCAGCAGTTTATCGCCAGGGGCCGAGCAGTACTTC. Encoded protein: CASSLSPGAEQYF.

The J gene is TRBJ2-2, the V gene TRBV23-1; D unclear. TRBV23-1 is flagged as an ORF with uncertain function. The germline V and J ends were trimmed by 2 bases and 6 bases, with 4 bases remaining between them. The CDR3 spans 12 residues. The CDR3 nucleotides are TGCGCCAGCAGTCAAAAGCCCGGGGAGCTGTTTTTT. Translation: CASSQKPGELFF.

The J gene is TRBJ2-5, the V gene TRBV7-9; 7 positions match TRBD2. Matching the DNA end better, TRBJ2-7 makes the J call doubtful. This CDR3 has 15 residues. Germline V lookup: CDR1 SEHNR, CDR2 FQNEAQ (reference sequence). The CDR3 sequence is CASSLGGGETYEQYF. CDR3 coding DNA: TGTGCCAGCAGCTTAGGGGGAGGGGAAACCTACGAGCAGTACTTC.

With regard to this clone: The junction does not match germline at one end; this may be a read error. The CDR3 nucleotides read TGCGCCAGCAGCCATCTTACCGGCCCGCCTCAGGACTTC. Protein sequence: CASSHLTGPPQDF. The chain joins TRBV4-1 to TRBJ2-5; D unresolved. Germline CDR1 MGHRA, CDR2 YSYEKL. CDR3 length equals 13 residues.

The J gene is TRBJ2-3, the V gene TRBV7-9; TRBD1 agrees at 7 bases. This CDR3 is built from 14 residues. Trimming removed 5 bases from V and 6 bases from J; junction bases left unmatched: 8. Germline CDR1 reads SEHNR; CDR2 reads FQNEAQ (reference sequence). The CDR3 spells CASSPRQGRDTQYF. The DNA for the CDR3 is TGTGCCAGCAGCCCGCGACAGGGTCGGGATACGCAGTATTTT.

The chain couples TRBV27 to TRBJ2-1; D is possibly TRBD1 (6 bases). The CDR3 contains 14 residues. CDR1 is MNHEY, CDR2 SMNVEV, per germline (reference sequence). V lost 8 bases and J lost 2, with 13 bases in between. The CDR3 sequence: CASGTQGPYNEQFF. CDR3 coding DNA: TGTGCCAGCGGGACCCAGGGGCCCTACAATGAGCAGTTCTTC.

The chain combines TRBV18 with TRBJ1-1; D remains unclear. V dropped 6 bases and J dropped 1 base, with 12 bases sitting between them. This CDR3 region has 14 residues. Germline V gene data show CDR1 as KGHSH and CDR2 as LQKENI. Here the CDR3 reads CASSPTWGNTEAFF. DNA of the CDR3: TGTGCCAGCTCCCCCACCTGGGGGAACACTGAAGCTTTCTTT.

In its sample, this clone was seen once. The chain employs TRBV2 and TRBJ2-2, with 11 bases that match TRBD1. The CDR3 contains 14 residues. Germline CDR1 is SNHLY and CDR2 is FYNNEI. V lost 7 bases to trimming and J lost 6 bases; unmatched junction nucleotides: 4. The CDR3 DNA is TGTGCCAGCAAAAAGGGACAGGGGGCCGGGGAGCTGTTTTTT. The encoded protein is CASKKGQGAGELFF.

This clone was detected a few times. The chain has TRBV29-1 and TRBJ2-7; D might be TRBD1 or TRBD2, each matching 5 bases. The CDR3 contains 14 residues. Germline CDR1 SQVTM, CDR2 ANQGSEA. V dropped 6 bases and J dropped 2 bases, with 17 bases sitting between them. This CDR3 is CSVEKPGQTYEQYF. DNA for the CDR3: TGCAGCGTAGAAAAGCCGGGGCAGACCTACGAGCAGTACTTC.

V is TRBV2 and J is TRBJ2-5; D gene ambiguous. The V gene lost 5 bases and the J gene lost 0 bases, with 10 bases spanning the gap. Germline V gene data show CDR1 as SNHLY and CDR2 as FYNNEI. The CDR3 contains 14 residues. The CDR3 region has the DNA TGTGCCAGCAGTCATAGGTTGTACCAAGAGACCCAGTACTTC. Protein sequence: CASSHRLYQETQYF.

The rearrangement joins TRBV27 to TRBJ1-6, with 10 bases aligning to TRBD1. The CDR3 spans 15 residues. The junction had 7 bases not matched to a gene; V was cut back by 7 bases and J by 7 bases. In germline, CDR1 is MNHEY, CDR2 SMNVEV (reference sequence). The chain's CDR3 is CASTFEGQGNSPLHF. The CDR3 DNA is TGTGCCAGCACCTTTGAGGGACAGGGGAATTCACCCCTCCACTTT.

In this sample, this clone turned up a few times. The chain carries TRBV30 and TRBJ2-1; D unresolved. Looked up from germline, CDR1 is GTSNPN and CDR2 is SVGIG (reference sequence). V lost 1 base to trimming and J lost 7 bases, with 8 bases between them. The CDR3 runs 12 residues. CDR3 DNA: TGTGCCTGGAGTGGGGCGACGAATGAGCAGTTCTTC. Its translation: CAWSGATNEQFF.

The rearrangement uses TRBV29-1 and TRBJ1-1; D is uncertain. CDR1 is SQVTM and CDR2 is ANQGSEA in the germline V gene. The CDR3 extends over 10 amino acids. CDR3 DNA sequence: TGCAGTTTCGTAGGCACTGAAGCTTTCTTT. Translating gives CSFVGTEAFF.

This sequence joins TRBV30 and TRBJ2-2; D is possibly TRBD1 (6 bases). V lost 5 bases to trimming and J lost 7 bases, with 11 bases between them. The germline V gene encodes CDR1 GTSNPN and CDR2 SVGIG (reference sequence). This CDR3 contains 12 residues. Here the CDR3 DNA reads TGTGCCTGGGACTCAGGGGTCGGGGAGCTGTTTTTT. Translation gives CAWDSGVGELFF.

The chain links TRBV7-9 to TRBJ1-1, with 7 bases matching TRBD1. Losses at the gene ends were 8 bases for V and 2 bases for J; bases not matched to a gene: 5. Germline CDR1 is SEHNR and CDR2 is FQNEAQ (reference sequence). The CDR3 has 13 residues. The CDR3 protein is CASLGTVNTEAFF. CDR3 bases: TGTGCCAGCTTGGGGACAGTAAACACTGAAGCTTTCTTT. Full variable domain (outside the CDR3, taken from reference TRBV7-9 and TRBJ1-1): DTGVSQNPRHKITKRGQNVTFRCDPISEHNRLYWYRQTLGQGPEFLTYFQNEAQLEKSRLLSDRFSAERPKGSFSTLEIQRTEQGDSAMYLCASLGTVNTEAFFGQGTRLTVV.

The rearrangement uses TRBV5-6 and TRBJ1-1; no clear D. Germline V CDR1 and CDR2: SGHDT, YYEEEE. This CDR3 has 12 residues. With 0 bases removed from V and 3 bases from J, the gap between germline ends came to 3 bases. The CDR3 nucleotides are TGTGCCAGCAGCTTGGGATACACTGAAGCTTTCTTT. Its translation: CASSLGYTEAFF.

The CDR3 DNA follows: TGTGCCACCCACTCTTCGAAAGCTTTCTTT. Encoded protein: CATHSSKAFF. This chain joins TRBV9 and TRBJ1-1; D unresolved. Germline values: CDR1 SGDLS, CDR2 YYNGEE. Deletions cut 9 bases from V and 9 bases from J, with 12 bases between. This CDR3 spans 10 amino acids.

V usage is TRBV7-6 and J usage is TRBJ1-6; 7 bases match TRBD1. CDR3 length: 16 amino acids. V dropped 5 bases and J dropped 0; count of bases not matched to a gene: 4. CDR1 is SGHVS, CDR2 FNYEAQ, per germline. CDR3 sequence (DNA): TGTGCCAGCAGCGCCCGGGACAGCTCCTATAATTCACCCCTCCACTTT. This encodes CASSARDSSYNSPLHF.

The genes are TRBV29-1 and TRBJ2-5, with TRBD2 matching over 9 bases. The CDR3 is made up of 14 amino acids. Losses at the gene ends were 3 bases for V and 5 bases for J; bases not matched to a gene: 7. Per germline, CDR1 SQVTM and CDR2 ANQGSEA. The CDR3 loop is CSVEGASGVETQYF. CDR3 DNA sequence: TGCAGCGTTGAGGGGGCTAGCGGGGTTGAGACCCAGTACTTC.

V and J are TRBV9 and TRBJ1-1, with 7 nucleotides matching TRBD1. This CDR3 comprises 14 residues. V lost 4 bases, J lost 1 base, and 4 bases stayed unmatched. From germline, CDR1 is SGDLS and CDR2 YYNGEE. CDR3 protein: CASSRQGTNTEAFF. CDR3 DNA sequence: TGTGCCAGCAGCCGACAGGGAACGAACACTGAAGCTTTCTTT.

The chain employs TRBV19 and TRBJ2-2, with D possibly being TRBD1 (5 bases). The germline gives CDR1 LNHDA, CDR2 SQIVND (reference sequence). The CDR3 length is 14 residues. V lost 5 bases and J 5 bases, leaving 12 bases between the germline ends. CDR3 region: CASSWGRTTGELFF. The CDR3 DNA is TGTGCCAGTAGTTGGGGCAGAACTACCGGGGAGCTGTTTTTT.

This clone was seen a few times. The chain has TRBV4-1 and TRBJ2-1; no reliable D call. This CDR3 is built from 16 residues. Germline loops: CDR1 MGHRA, CDR2 YSYEKL. Trimming pared 0 bases from V and 0 bases from J, leaving 9 bases between. The CDR3 sequence: CASSQEKVSSYNEQFF. The CDR3 nucleotides read TGCGCCAGCAGCCAAGAAAAGGTGAGCTCCTACAATGAGCAGTTCTTC.

The chain combines TRBV13 with TRBJ1-4; TRBD1 agrees at 9 bases. With V trimmed by 7 bases and J by 8 bases, 14 bases remained unmatched. In germline, CDR1 is PRHDT, CDR2 FYEKMQ (reference sequence). This CDR3 has 16 amino acids. The CDR3 region has the DNA TGTGCCAGCACCCTCAGATTCCGGGACAGGGACGAAAAACTGTTTTTT. Amino acids: CASTLRFRDRDEKLFF.

The count of this clone is one. This chain joins TRBV27 and TRBJ2-3; 7 bases line up with TRBD2. This CDR3 spans 14 amino acids. Germline V gene lookup returns CDR1 MNHEY and CDR2 SMNVEV (reference sequence). Trimming took 7 bases from V and 2 from J; bases not matched to a gene: 6. The CDR3 spells CASTRGGDTDTQYF. Here the CDR3 DNA reads TGTGCCAGCACCCGGGGAGGGGACACAGATACGCAGTATTTT.

The chain combines TRBV27 with TRBJ2-7, with D perhaps matching TRBD2 (6 bases). The V end was cut by 2 bases, the J end by 5 bases, with 10 bases between. The CDR3 has 13 amino acids. Germline assignment: CDR1 MNHEY and CDR2 SMNVEV (reference sequence). The CDR3 loop reads CASSLRGFDEQYF. DNA of the CDR3: TGTGCCAGCAGTTTACGGGGGTTCGACGAGCAGTACTTC.

The chain links TRBV2 to TRBJ2-7; no clear D gene. Germline-derived CDR1 and CDR2 are SNHLY and FYNNEI. This CDR3 region has 10 residues. V lost 7 bases and J lost 5, with 6 bases in between. The CDR3 sequence: CASMGHEQYF. DNA for the CDR3: TGTGCCAGCATGGGCCACGAGCAGTACTTC.